This T cell receptor beta chain is from a study of beta chain features in type 1 diabetes. Study findings and constraints: There was a moderate but significant shortening of TCRB CDR3s in all four CD4+ subsets of Type 1 diabetes patients.

A remark on this clone: Its antigen is currently unknown.

The V end lost 0 bases, the J end lost 0 bases, and 6 bases lay between the germline ends. This CDR3 region has 16 residues. Per germline, CDR1 LNHNV and CDR2 YYDKDF (reference sequence). The investigators reverse transcribed all of the isolated RNA, so they sequenced expressed TCRB transcripts. It was found that naive, central memory and regulatory T cell samples averaged about 3.4 million reads. TCRdb keeps only in-frame clones here, not all; method: immunoSEQ multiplex PCR. The repertoire holds about 150,000 clones, with about 13% as singletons. This chain uses TRBV15 with TRBJ2-6; no definite D call. Sequenced: central memory CD4+ T cells from blood. This clonotype was obtained from a man between 18 and 29 years old with type 1 diabetes. The CDR3 sequence is CATSRDPTSGANVLTF. CDR3 DNA: TGTGCCACCAGCAGAGATCCGACCTCTGGGGCCAACGTCCTGACTTTC. Supplemented by reference TRBV15 and TRBJ2-6, the full variable domain reads DAMVIQNPRYQVTQFGKPVTLSCSQTLNHNVMYWYQQKSSQAPKLLFHYYDKDFNNEADTPDNFQSRRPNTSFCFLDIRSPGLGDTAMYLCATSRDPTSGANVLTFGAGSRLTVL.